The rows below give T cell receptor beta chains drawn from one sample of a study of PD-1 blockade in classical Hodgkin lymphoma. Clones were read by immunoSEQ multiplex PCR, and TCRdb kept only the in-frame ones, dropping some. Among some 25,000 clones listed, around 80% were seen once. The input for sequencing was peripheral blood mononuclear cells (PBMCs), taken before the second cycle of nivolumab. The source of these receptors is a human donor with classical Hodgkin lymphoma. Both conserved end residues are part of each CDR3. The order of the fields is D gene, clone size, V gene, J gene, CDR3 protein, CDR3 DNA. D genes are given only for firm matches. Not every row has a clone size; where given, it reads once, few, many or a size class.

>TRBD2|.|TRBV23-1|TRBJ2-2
CASSGRGVTGELFF
TGCGCCAGCAGTGGTCGGGGGGTCACCGGGGAGCTGTTTTTT
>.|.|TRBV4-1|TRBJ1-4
CASGRLGLTTTNEKLFF
TGCGCCAGCGGCCGCTTAGGGCTAACCACGACTAATGAAAAACTGTTTTTT
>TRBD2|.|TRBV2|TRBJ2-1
CASGLDRNEQFF
TGTGCCAGTGGACTAGATCGCAATGAGCAGTTCTTC
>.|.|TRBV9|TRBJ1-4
CASSVEAGGIGEKLFF
TGTGCCAGCAGCGTAGAGGCGGGGGGAATCGGTGAAAAACTGTTTTTT
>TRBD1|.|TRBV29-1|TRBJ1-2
CSVRQGRYGYTF
TGCAGCGTTAGACAGGGGCGGTATGGCTACACCTTC
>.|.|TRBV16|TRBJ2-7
CASSRDGWVGYEQYF
TGTGCCAGCAGCCGGGACGGATGGGTGGGCTACGAGCAGTACTTC
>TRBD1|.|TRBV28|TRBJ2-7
CASSMDRDEQYF
TGTGCCAGCAGCATGGACAGGGACGAGCAGTACTTC
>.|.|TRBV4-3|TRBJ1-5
CASSQEVRSYQPQHF
TGCGCCAGCAGCCAAGAGGTCCGGTCCTATCAGCCCCAGCATTTT
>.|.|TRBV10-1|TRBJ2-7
CASSDRVDYEQYF
TGCGCCAGCAGTGATCGGGTAGACTACGAGCAGTACTTC
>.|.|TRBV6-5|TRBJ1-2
CASSYGSGYTF
TGTGCCAGCAGTTACGGGAGTGGCTACACCTTC
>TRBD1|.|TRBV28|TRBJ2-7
CASSLQGELNEQYF
TGTGCCAGCAGTTTACAGGGGGAGTTGAACGAGCAGTACTTC
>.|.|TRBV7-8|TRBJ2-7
CASSLGRDLYEQYF
TGTGCCAGCAGCTTAGGGAGGGATCTCTACGAGCAGTACTTC
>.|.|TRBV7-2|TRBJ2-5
CASSSAGQETQYF
TGTGCCAGCAGCTCGGCAGGACAAGAGACCCAGTACTTC
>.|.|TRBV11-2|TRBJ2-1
CASRGAGSYNEQFF
TGTGCCAGCAGGGGGGCGGGCTCCTACAATGAGCAGTTCTTC
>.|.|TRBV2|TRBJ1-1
CASSGHRAGMNTEAFF
TGTGCCAGCAGTGGACACAGGGCGGGAATGAACACTGAAGCTTTCTTT
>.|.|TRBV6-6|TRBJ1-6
CASTENSPLHF
TGTGCCAGCACCGAGAATTCACCCCTCCACTTT
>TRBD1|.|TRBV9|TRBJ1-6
CASSWGQGGSPLHF
TGTGCCAGCAGCTGGGGACAGGGTGGTTCACCCCTCCACTTT
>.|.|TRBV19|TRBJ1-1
CASSILGTEAFF
TGTGCCAGTAGTATCCTCGGGACTGAAGCTTTCTTT
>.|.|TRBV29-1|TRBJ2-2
CSVDRGGRGTGELFF
TGCAGCGTTGATCGCGGGGGCCGGGGCACCGGGGAGCTGTTTTTT
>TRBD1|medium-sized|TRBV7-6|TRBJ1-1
CASSRGAGGAGTEAFF
TGTGCCAGCAGCAGAGGGGCAGGGGGCGCGGGCACTGAAGCTTTCTTT
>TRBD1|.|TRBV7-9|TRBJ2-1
CASSLAKISGTGRNEQFF
TGTGCCAGCAGCTTAGCCAAAATTTCCGGGACAGGGAGAAATGAGCAGTTCTTC
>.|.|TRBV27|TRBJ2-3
CASSLLGGESTDTQYF
TGTGCCAGCAGTTTATTAGGGGGGGAGAGCACAGATACGCAGTATTTT
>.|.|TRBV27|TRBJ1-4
CASRVTATNEKLFF
TGTGCCAGCAGAGTGACAGCAACTAATGAAAAACTGTTTTTT
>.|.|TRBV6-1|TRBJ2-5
CASSEAPSGETQYF
TGTGCCAGCAGTGAAGCGCCGTCGGGCGAGACCCAGTACTTC
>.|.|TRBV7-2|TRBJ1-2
CASSLVAGVRSSGYTF
TGTGCCAGCAGCTTAGTAGCAGGGGTTAGGTCAAGTGGCTACACCTTC
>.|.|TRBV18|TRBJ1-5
CASSPNMGNQPQHF
TGTGCCAGCTCACCGAACATGGGAAATCAGCCCCAGCATTTT
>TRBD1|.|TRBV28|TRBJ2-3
CASSIGTGADTQYF
TGTGCCAGCAGTATCGGGACAGGGGCAGATACGCAGTATTTT
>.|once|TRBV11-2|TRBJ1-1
CASSSGYGYTEAFF
TGTGCCAGCAGCTCAGGATACGGCTACACTGAAGCTTTCTTT
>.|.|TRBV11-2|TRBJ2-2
CASRTVTGYTGELFF
TGTGCCAGCAGAACGGTGACAGGATACACCGGGGAGCTGTTTTTT
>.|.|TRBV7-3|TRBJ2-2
CASSPKGLANTGELFF
TGTGCCAGCAGCCCCAAGGGACTCGCGAACACCGGGGAGCTGTTTTTT
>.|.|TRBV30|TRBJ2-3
CAWRIGDTQYF
TGTGCCTGGAGGATCGGTGATACGCAGTATTTT
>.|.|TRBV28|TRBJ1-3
CASSLRAPGNTIYF
TGTGCCAGCAGTTTAAGGGCGCCTGGAAACACCATATATTTT
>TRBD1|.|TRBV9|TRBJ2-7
CASSVGQGAHEQYF
TGTGCCAGCAGCGTGGGACAGGGGGCCCACGAGCAGTACTTC
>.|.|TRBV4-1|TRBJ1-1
CASSQIRLKGKKTEAFF
TGCGCCAGCAGCCAAATTCGCCTCAAGGGAAAGAAGACTGAAGCTTTCTTT
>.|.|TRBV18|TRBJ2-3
CASSLQGIDTQYF
TGTGCCAGCTCTCTCCAGGGAATTGATACGCAGTATTTT
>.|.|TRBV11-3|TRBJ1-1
CASSLAGGDTEAFF
TGTGCCAGCAGCTTAGCAGGAGGGGACACTGAAGCTTTCTTT
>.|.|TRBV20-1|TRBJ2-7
CSLDGPYEQYF
TGCAGTTTGGACGGACCCTACGAGCAGTACTTC
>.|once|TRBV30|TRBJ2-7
CAWSGGFEQYF
TGTGCCTGGAGTGGGGGATTCGAGCAGTACTTC
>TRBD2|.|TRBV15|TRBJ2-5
CATSRSGAHQETQYF
TGTGCCACCAGCAGAAGCGGGGCCCACCAAGAGACCCAGTACTTC
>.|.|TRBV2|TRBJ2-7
CASSTTGSDWDEQYF
TGTGCCAGCAGCACGACAGGCTCCGATTGGGACGAGCAGTACTTC
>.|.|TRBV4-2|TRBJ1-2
CASSHPDGANYGYTF
TGTGCCAGCAGCCACCCGGACGGGGCTAACTATGGCTACACCTTC
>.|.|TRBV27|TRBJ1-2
CASSLGTSNYGYTF
TGTGCCAGCAGTTTAGGGACATCTAACTATGGCTACACCTTC
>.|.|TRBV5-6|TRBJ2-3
CASSLTGARVTDTQYF
TGTGCCAGCAGCTTGACGGGGGCTAGGGTAACAGATACGCAGTATTTT
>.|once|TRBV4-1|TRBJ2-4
CASSHFYGGKREIDF
TGCGCCAGCAGCCATTTTTACGGGGGTAAAAGAGAAATTGACTTC
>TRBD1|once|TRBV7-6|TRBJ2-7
CASSSYGQGKTYEQYF
TGTGCCAGCAGCTCCTACGGACAGGGGAAAACCTACGAGCAGTACTTC
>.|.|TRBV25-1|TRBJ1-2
CASSEAGGYGYTF
TGTGCCAGCAGTGAGGCAGGAGGCTATGGCTACACCTTC
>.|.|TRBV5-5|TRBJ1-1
CASSDPGLGMNTEAFF
TGTGCCAGCAGTGATCCGGGACTAGGGATGAACACTGAAGCTTTCTTT
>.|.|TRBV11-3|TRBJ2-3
CASSLGPASTDTQYF
TGTGCCAGCAGCTTAGGACCCGCCAGCACAGATACGCAGTATTTT
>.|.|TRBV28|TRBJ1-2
CASSMEYGYTF
TGTGCCAGCAGCATGGAGTACGGCTACACCTTC
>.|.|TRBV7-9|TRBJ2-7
CASSLIRTEEQYF
TGTGCCAGCAGCTTAATCCGGACAGAGGAGCAGTACTTC
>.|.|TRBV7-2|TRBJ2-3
CASSPYTDTQYF
TGTGCCAGCAGCCCCTACACAGATACGCAGTATTTT
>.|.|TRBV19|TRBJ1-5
CASSIDLNGAYQPQHF
TGTGCCAGTAGTATAGATCTGAACGGAGCCTATCAGCCCCAGCATTTT
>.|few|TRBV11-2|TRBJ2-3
CASSSGITDTQYF
TGTGCCAGCAGCTCAGGAATCACAGATACGCAGTATTTT
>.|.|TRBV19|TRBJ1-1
CASSTGRTEAFF
TGTGCCAGTAGTACCGGAAGGACTGAAGCTTTCTTT
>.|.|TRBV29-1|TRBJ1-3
CSVASQVGTIYF
TGCAGCGTGGCGTCTCAGGTTGGCACCATATATTTT
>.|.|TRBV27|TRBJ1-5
CASSLGQPPVEPQHF
TGTGCCAGCAGTTTAGGACAGCCGCCGGTGGAGCCCCAGCATTTT
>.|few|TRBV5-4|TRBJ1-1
CASSLDRDTEAFF
TGTGCCAGCAGCTTGGACAGGGACACTGAAGCTTTCTTT